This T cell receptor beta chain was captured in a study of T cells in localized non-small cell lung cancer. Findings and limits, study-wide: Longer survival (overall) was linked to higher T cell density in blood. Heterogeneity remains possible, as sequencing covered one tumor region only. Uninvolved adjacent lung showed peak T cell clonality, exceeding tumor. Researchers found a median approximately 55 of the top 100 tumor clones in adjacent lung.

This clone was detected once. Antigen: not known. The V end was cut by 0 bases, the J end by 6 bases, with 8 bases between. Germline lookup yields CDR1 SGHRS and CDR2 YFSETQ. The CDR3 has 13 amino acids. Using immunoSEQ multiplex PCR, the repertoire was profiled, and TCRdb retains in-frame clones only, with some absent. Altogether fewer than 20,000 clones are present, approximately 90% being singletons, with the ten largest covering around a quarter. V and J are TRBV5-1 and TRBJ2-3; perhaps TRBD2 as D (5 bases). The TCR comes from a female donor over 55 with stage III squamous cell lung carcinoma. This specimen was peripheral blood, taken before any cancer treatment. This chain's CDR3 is CASSLDPGDTQYF. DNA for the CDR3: TGCGCCAGCAGCTTGGATCCGGGGGATACGCAGTATTTT.